This T cell receptor (beta chain) stems from a study of response to subunit inactivated influenza vaccine. Regarding the study as a whole: Each seasonal influenza vaccination recruits few new T cells, the authors suggested.

This clonotype turned up a few times. Its antigen remains unidentified. TCRdb redid the calling of the RT-PCR reads with MiXCR, one entry per CDR3 protein. The sample holds approximately 700,000 distinct CDR3 sequences, around 16% seen once. V was clipped by 5 bases and J by 2 bases; unmatched bases: 9. This CDR3 has 16 amino acids. The V gene's germline CDR1 is KGHDR and CDR2 SFDVKD. The V and J genes are TRBV24-1 and TRBJ2-3; 7 bases map to TRBD2. This TCR derives from a man aged 50 or older who received an inactivated influenza vaccine. Sample: PBMCs from blood, taken 11 to 12 days after vaccination. This CDR3 is CATSVPGGGTTDTQYF. DNA of the CDR3: TGTGCCACCAGTGTCCCTGGCGGGGGAACCACAGATACGCAGTATTTT.